Following are 13 T cell receptor beta chains from one sample sequenced in a study of CD4 T cells in relation to SARS-CoV-2 and coronaviruses (dated by TCRdb to the early 2020s). The library was made by the immunoSEQ multiplex PCR assay. TCRdb carries this immuneACCESS record with in-frame sequences only. Its versions omit some clonotypes, under half of them owing to an unresolved V gene in the studies checked, with the rest unexplained. The sample table holds approximately 20,000 clones, of which about 80% were seen once. Jointly, the top ten make up around a sixth of the sample. CD4+ T cells from unexposed donors were collected before the COVID-19 pandemic (2011-2018). Following 10 days of culture, the EasySep CD4+ T cell isolation kit was used to isolate CD4+ T cells. Their cognate antigens are unknown. The sequenced material came from CD4+ T cells from PBMCs, cultured in vitro. The receptors come from a human donor in good health.

The chain is built from TRBV29-1 and TRBJ1-2; D might be TRBD1 (5 bases). The CDR3 has 13 residues. Germline assignment: CDR1 SQVTM and CDR2 ANQGSEA. Trimming stripped 8 bases from V and 4 bases from J, with 17 bases between. CDR3 sequence (DNA): TGCAGCACCCAGGGAAGGGGAGGCTATGGCTACACCTTC. It encodes CSTQGRGGYGYTF.

The chain couples TRBV15 to TRBJ1-2; no firm D call. This CDR3 spans 15 amino acids. With 0 bases removed from V and 5 bases from J, the gap between germline ends came to 13 bases. The germline gives CDR1 LNHNV, CDR2 YYDKDF (reference sequence). CDR3 bases: TGTGCCACCAGCAGAGATATCGAGGGAGAGTATGGCTACACCTTC. This gives the protein CATSRDIEGEYGYTF.

This chain joins TRBV5-6 and TRBJ1-1, with D maybe TRBD1 (5 bases). The CDR3 is made up of 14 amino acids. V was trimmed by 2 bases and J by 3 bases, leaving 11 bases between them. CDR1 and CDR2 from the germline V gene are SGHDT and YYEEEE. The CDR3 DNA sequence: TGTGCCAGCAGCTTCCAGGGTAGGGACACTGAAGCTTTCTTT. This encodes CASSFQGRDTEAFF.

This clone was seen only once. V gene TRBV5-1 combines with J gene TRBJ1-5; D unresolved. Trimming took off 0 bases at V and 3 bases at J, with 7 bases between the two ends. CDR1 and CDR2 from the germline V gene are SGHRS and YFSETQ. There are 14 residues in the CDR3. The CDR3 sequence: CASSLAGSNQPQHF. In nucleotides, the CDR3 is TGCGCCAGCAGCTTGGCCGGGTCCAATCAGCCCCAGCATTTT.

The V call is TRBV4-2, the J call TRBJ2-7; weak D call: TRBD2 (7 bases). CDR3 length: 20 residues. Germline CDR1 reads LGHNA; CDR2 reads YNFKEQ. The V gene lost 0 bases and the J gene lost 2 bases, with 26 bases spanning the gap. The CDR3 DNA reads TGTGCCAGCAGCCAAGATCAGGGGATAATAAATAGCGGGTACACCTACGAGCAGTACTTC. Translation gives CASSQDQGIINSGYTYEQYF.

V is TRBV10-2 and J is TRBJ1-5; D perhaps matches TRBD1 (6 bases). This CDR3 region has 21 residues. The germline V gene encodes CDR1 WSHSY and CDR2 SAAADI. V lost 6 bases and J 7 bases, leaving 37 bases between the germline ends. The CDR3 DNA follows: TGCGCCAGCAGCGGGAGGAAGCAAAAAGGACAGCTAATGATCCACCCCCAGCCCCAGCATTTT. Protein product: CASSGRKQKGQLMIHPQPQHF.

V usage is TRBV7-7 and J usage is TRBJ2-5; D gene unclear. The CDR3 has 15 amino acids. V lost 2 bases and J 0 bases, leaving 10 bases between the germline ends. CDR1 is SSHAT, CDR2 FNYEAQ, per germline (reference sequence). CDR3 DNA sequence: TGTGCCAGCAGCTTAAAAGGCGGACACCAAGAGACCCAGTACTTC. Its protein is CASSLKGGHQETQYF.

The chain recombines TRBV5-6 with TRBJ2-4; D possibly corresponds to TRBD1 (5 bases). CDR3 length: 14 amino acids. The V end lost 3 bases, the J end lost 8 bases, and 15 bases lay between the germline ends. Germline V gene sequence: CDR1 SGHDT, CDR2 YYEEEE. CDR3: CASSSNPRVDIQYF. Written as DNA, the CDR3 is TGTGCCAGCAGCTCGAACCCCAGGGTTGACATTCAGTACTTC.

The J gene is TRBJ2-3, the V gene TRBV28, with D possibly TRBD2 on 5 matching bases. The germline V and J ends were trimmed by 6 bases and 2 bases, with 12 bases remaining between them. CDR1 is MDHEN and CDR2 is SYDVKM in the germline V gene. CDR3 length: 14 residues. CDR3 sequence reads: CASSPTGYTDTQYF. The CDR3 region has the DNA TGTGCCAGCAGCCCGACGGGGTACACAGATACGCAGTATTTT.

This clone was detected a few times. Here the CDR3 reads CASSQGVLAPNEQFF. The CDR3 DNA sequence: TGTGCCAGCAGCCAAGGCGTACTAGCGCCTAATGAGCAGTTCTTC. The rearrangement links TRBV3-1 (or the pseudogene TRBV3-2) to TRBJ2-1; 7 nucleotides align to TRBD2. The CDR3 length is 15 residues. The V gene end was trimmed by 1 base and the J gene end by 7 bases; junction bases not matched to a gene: 7. Germline V gene lookup returns CDR1 LGHDT and CDR2 YNNKEL (reference sequence).

This clone has just a few counts. Sequence at one end of the junction differs from germline and may be a read error. The chain carries TRBV7-8 and TRBJ2-3; D gene uncertain. CDR1 and CDR2 from the germline V gene are SGHVS and FQNEAQ. The CDR3 runs 11 residues. For the CDR3, the DNA is TGTGCCAGCAGCTTCAGCGAGACGCGGTATTTT. Its translation: CASSFSETRYF. Filled out from reference TRBV7-8 and TRBJ2-3, the complete variable domain reads GAGVSQSPRYKVAKRGQDVALRCDPISGHVSLFWYQQALGQGPEFLTYFQNEAQLDKSGLPSDRFFAERPEGSVSTLKIQRTQQEDSAVYLCASSFSETRYFGPGTRLTVL.

This clone was picked up a small number of times. The chain has TRBV18 and TRBJ2-3; D is ambiguous. This CDR3 contains 12 residues. V dropped 6 bases and J dropped 5 bases, with 9 bases sitting between them. In germline, CDR1 is KGHSH, CDR2 LQKENI. The CDR3 DNA is TGTGCCAGCTCCCGGGTTGGAGATACGCAGTATTTT. It encodes CASSRVGDTQYF.

V gene TRBV18 combines with J gene TRBJ1-1; D is ambiguous. Per the germline V gene, CDR1 is KGHSH and CDR2 is LQKENI. This CDR3 region has 14 residues. V was pared by 6 bases and J by 4 bases, with 15 bases between. The CDR3 here is CASSPGGWGTEAFF. CDR3 coding DNA: TGTGCCAGCTCCCCGGGAGGCTGGGGCACTGAAGCTTTCTTT.